This T cell receptor beta chain was recovered during a study of cytomegalovirus exposure and HLA in healthy donors. The length of the CDR3 is 13 residues. Trimming took off 5 bases at V and 11 bases at J, with 16 bases between the two ends. Germline-derived CDR1 and CDR2 are LNHDA and SQIVND (reference sequence). PCR was performed using 60 Vbeta and 13 Jbeta primers. Clones were sequenced by immunoSEQ multiplex PCR, and TCRdb holds only the in-frame ones, with some missing. The specimen's table records about 70,000 clones. The material sequenced was PBMCs. This chain joins TRBV19 and TRBJ1-5, with D unresolved. The clonotype originates from a woman aged 25-40 years in good health and CMV-seronegative. In DNA, the CDR3 is TGTGCCAGTAGTGCCACTAGACACCAATCCCAGCATTTT. Protein: CASSATRHQSQHF.